This T cell receptor (beta chain) is drawn from a study of blood T cell repertoires in COVID-19. The wider study: Material from acute and convalescent COVID-19 was sourced from the United States, Italy and Spain. Nucleic acid was either cDNA or gDNA, and it came from T cells, B-cell-depleted T cells, or PBMCs.

The CDR3 is 16 amino acids. The germline V gene has CDR1 SGHRS and CDR2 YFSETQ. V shed 0 bases, J shed 6 bases, and the junction held 5 bases outside the gene matches. Under the authors' procedure: Quantification of nucleated cells was approximated via reference gene primer amplification. Assay: immunoSEQ multiplex PCR; the TCRdb copy retains only in-frame clones and omits some. The V and J calls and clone size come from that table; D and trimming were worked out from the DNA. The sample yields some 130,000 clones, roughly 89% seen once. This clone has just one count. In Seattle, patients joined the study during active infection and were tracked longitudinally.

The V call is TRBV5-1, the J call TRBJ1-6; 8 bases map to TRBD1. The clonotype was recovered from a man aged 55-75 years with COVID-19, enrolled during active disease. The sample was peripheral blood. The CDR3 loop reads CASSLGQGAPNSPLHF. CDR3 coding DNA: TGCGCCAGCAGCTTGGGGCAGGGGGCACCTAATTCACCCCTCCACTTT.